Listed below are T cell receptor beta chains from one sample, sequenced in a study of identical twins. TCRdb independently ran MiXCR on the 5' RACE reads; one entry per CDR3 protein. Of 690,000 or so distinct CDR3 sequences in the sample, 8.5% to 9.5% were seen once. These data were likewise used in another study, on yellow fever vaccine responses in identical twins.

The sample was PBMCs. These receptors came from a woman aged 18-29 years in good health. Both conserved end residues are part of each CDR3. D genes are given only for firm matches. Part of the rows lack a size; the others show once, few, many or a class for expanded clones.

CDR3 protein	CDR3 DNA	V gene	J gene	CDR3 length	clone size	D gene
CASSQDWVSSTDTQYF	TGCGCCAGCAGCCAAGATTGGGTTAGTTCGACAGATACGCAGTATTTT	TRBV4-3	TRBJ2-3	16	few	.
CASSSRTGGADTQYF	TGTGCCAGCAGCTCTCGGACAGGGGGGGCAGATACGCAGTATTTT	TRBV11-3	TRBJ2-3	15	.	TRBD1
CASSLNPGSYNEQFF	TGTGCCAGCAGCTTAAATCCGGGGTCCTACAATGAGCAGTTCTTC	TRBV7-3	TRBJ2-1	15	.	.
CASSQDLSSGPYEQYF	TGCGCCAGCAGCCAAGATCTCTCTAGCGGACCCTACGAGCAGTACTTC	TRBV4-1	TRBJ2-7	16	few	TRBD2
CSVDGFGTQYF	TGCAGCGTAGATGGGTTTGGGACCCAGTACTTC	TRBV29-1	TRBJ2-5	11	many	.
CSVSTGGYTEAFF	TGCAGCGTCTCCACAGGGGGCTACACTGAAGCTTTCTTT	TRBV29-1	TRBJ1-1	13	.	TRBD1
CASSLESGTANYGYTF	TGTGCCAGCAGCTTAGAATCCGGGACAGCTAACTATGGCTACACCTTC	TRBV7-2	TRBJ1-2	16	.	TRBD1
CASSSSLFGAKFF	TGTGCCAGCAGTTCCTCCCTATTTGGAGCGAAGTTCTTC	TRBV27	TRBJ2-1	13	.	.
CSVEATARTGGRYNEQFF	TGCAGCGTTGAAGCCACGGCCCGGACAGGGGGCCGCTACAATGAGCAGTTCTTC	TRBV29-1	TRBJ2-1	18	many	TRBD1
CASSLGRGGNETQYF	TGTGCCAGCAGCTTGGGACGGGGGGGCAACGAGACCCAGTACTTC	TRBV5-6	TRBJ2-5	15	.	TRBD2